The source of this T cell receptor (beta chain) is a study of response to subunit inactivated influenza vaccine. As concerns this clonotype: A read error is possible here, since a much larger clone lies one base away.

The CDR3 totals 15 residues. TCRdb fed the RT-PCR reads into MiXCR, producing one record per CDR3 protein. This sample has 550,000 to 800,000 distinct CDR3 sequences, with approximately 15% found just once. The sample consisted of PBMCs from blood, taken 14 to 15 days before vaccination. The receptor comes from a man aged 50 or older who received an inactivated influenza vaccine. The gene calls are TRBV12-3 or TRBV12-4 and TRBJ2-1, with 11 nucleotides matching TRBD2. Here the CDR3 reads CGSSLVLAGVNEQFF. The CDR3 DNA is TGTGGCAGCAGTTTAGTACTAGCGGGGGTGAATGAGCAGTTCTTC.